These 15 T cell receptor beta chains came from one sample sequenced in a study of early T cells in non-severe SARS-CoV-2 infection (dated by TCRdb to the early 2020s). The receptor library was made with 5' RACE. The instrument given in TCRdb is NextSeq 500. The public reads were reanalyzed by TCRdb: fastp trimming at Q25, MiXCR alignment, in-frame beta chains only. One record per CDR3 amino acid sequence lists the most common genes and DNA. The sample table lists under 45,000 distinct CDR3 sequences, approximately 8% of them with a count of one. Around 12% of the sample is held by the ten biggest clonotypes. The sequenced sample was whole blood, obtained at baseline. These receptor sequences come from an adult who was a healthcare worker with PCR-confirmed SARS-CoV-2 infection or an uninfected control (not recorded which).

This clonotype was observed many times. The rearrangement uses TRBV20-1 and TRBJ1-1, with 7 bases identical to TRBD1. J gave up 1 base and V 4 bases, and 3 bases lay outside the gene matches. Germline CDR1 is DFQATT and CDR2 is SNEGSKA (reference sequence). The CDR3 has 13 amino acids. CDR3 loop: CSAIRQGNTEAFF. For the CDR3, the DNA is TGCAGTGCTATTAGACAGGGGAACACTGAAGCTTTCTTT.

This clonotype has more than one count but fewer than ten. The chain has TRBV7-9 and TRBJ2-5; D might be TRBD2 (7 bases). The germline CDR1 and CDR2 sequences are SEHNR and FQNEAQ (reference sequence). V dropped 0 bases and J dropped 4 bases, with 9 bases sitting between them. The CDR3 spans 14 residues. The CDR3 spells CASSLAGGLETQYF. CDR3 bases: TGTGCCAGCAGCTTAGCGGGGGGGCTAGAGACCCAGTACTTC.

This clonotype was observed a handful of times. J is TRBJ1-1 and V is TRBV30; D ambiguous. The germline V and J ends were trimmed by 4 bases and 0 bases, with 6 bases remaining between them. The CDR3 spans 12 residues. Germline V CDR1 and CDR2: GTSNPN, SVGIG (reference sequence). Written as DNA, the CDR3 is TGTGCCTGGAAAGACATGAACACTGAAGCTTTCTTT. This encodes CAWKDMNTEAFF.

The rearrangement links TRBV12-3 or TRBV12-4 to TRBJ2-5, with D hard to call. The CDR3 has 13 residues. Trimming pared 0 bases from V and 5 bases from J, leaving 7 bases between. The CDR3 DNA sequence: TGTGCCAGCAGTTTAGCAGGGATTGAGACCCAGTACTTC. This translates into CASSLAGIETQYF.

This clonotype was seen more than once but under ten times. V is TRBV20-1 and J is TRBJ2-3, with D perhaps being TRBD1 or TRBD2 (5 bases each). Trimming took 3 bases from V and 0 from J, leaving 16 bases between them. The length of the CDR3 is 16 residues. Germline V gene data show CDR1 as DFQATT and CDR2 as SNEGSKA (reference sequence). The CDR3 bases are TGCAGTGCTAGTTGGGATGGGGGAACTAGCACAGATACGCAGTATTTT. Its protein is CSASWDGGTSTDTQYF.

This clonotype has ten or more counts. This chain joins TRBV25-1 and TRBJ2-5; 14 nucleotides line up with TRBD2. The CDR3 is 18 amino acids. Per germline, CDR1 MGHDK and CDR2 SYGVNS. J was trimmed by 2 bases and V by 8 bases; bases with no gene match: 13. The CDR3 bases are TGTGCCAGCCCCAACTCCGGGACTAGCGGGGGAACTCAAGAGACCCAGTACTTC. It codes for CASPNSGTSGGTQETQYF.

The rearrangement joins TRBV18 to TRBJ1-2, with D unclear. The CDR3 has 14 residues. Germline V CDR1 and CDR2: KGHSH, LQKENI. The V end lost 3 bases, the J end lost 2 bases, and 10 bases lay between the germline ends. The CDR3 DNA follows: TGTGCCAGCTCACCCAATGCGGAGAACTATGGCTACACCTTC. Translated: CASSPNAENYGYTF.

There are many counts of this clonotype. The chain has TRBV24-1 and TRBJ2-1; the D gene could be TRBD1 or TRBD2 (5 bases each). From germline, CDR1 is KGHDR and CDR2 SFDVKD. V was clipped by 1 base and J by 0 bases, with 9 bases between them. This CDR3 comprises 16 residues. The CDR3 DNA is TGTGCCACCAGTGATTTCGCAGGGAGCTCCTACAATGAGCAGTTCTTC. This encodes CATSDFAGSSYNEQFF.

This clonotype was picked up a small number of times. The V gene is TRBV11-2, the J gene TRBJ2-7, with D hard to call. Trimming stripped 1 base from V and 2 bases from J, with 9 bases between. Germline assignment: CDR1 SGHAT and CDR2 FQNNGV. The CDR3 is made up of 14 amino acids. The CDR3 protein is CASSLAVKAYEQYF. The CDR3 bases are TGTGCCAGCAGCTTAGCGGTGAAAGCCTACGAGCAGTACTTC.

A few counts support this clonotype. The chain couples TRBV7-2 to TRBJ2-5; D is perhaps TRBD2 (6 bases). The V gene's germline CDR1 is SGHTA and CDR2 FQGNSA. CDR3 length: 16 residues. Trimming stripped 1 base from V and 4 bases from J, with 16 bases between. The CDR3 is CASSLVPRRVRETQYF. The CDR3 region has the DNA TGTGCCAGCAGCTTAGTCCCTCGGAGGGTCCGAGAGACCCAGTACTTC.

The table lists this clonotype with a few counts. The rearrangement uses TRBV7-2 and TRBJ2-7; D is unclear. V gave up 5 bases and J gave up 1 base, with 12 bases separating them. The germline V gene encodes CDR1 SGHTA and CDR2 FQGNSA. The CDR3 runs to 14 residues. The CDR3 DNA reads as TGTGCCAGCAGCCCGAGGTTGTTGTCCTACGAGCAGTACTTC. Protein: CASSPRLLSYEQYF.

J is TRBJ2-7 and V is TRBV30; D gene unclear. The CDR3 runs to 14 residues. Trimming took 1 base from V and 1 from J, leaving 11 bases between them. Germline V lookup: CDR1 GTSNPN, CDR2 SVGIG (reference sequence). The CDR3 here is CAWSESARSYEQYF. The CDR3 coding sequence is TGTGCCTGGAGTGAGTCAGCCCGATCCTACGAGCAGTACTTC.

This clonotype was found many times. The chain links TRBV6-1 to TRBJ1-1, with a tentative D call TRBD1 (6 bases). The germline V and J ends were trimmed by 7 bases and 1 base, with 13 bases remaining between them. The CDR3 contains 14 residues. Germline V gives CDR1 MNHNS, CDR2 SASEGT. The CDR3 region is CASTRGTANTEAFF. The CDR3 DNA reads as TGTGCCAGCACAAGGGGGACGGCGAACACTGAAGCTTTCTTT.

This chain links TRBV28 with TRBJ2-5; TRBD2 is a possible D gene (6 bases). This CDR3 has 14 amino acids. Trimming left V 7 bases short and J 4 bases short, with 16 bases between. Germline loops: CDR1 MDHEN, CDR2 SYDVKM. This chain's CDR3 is CASTDLTGVETQYF. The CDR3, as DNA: TGTGCCAGCACCGACCTAACGGGGGTAGAGACCCAGTACTTC.

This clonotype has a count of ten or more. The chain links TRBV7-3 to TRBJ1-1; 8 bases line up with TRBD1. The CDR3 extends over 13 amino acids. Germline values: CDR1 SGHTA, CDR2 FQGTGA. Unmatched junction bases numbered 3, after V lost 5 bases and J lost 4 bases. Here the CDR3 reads CASSQTGVTEAFF. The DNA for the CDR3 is TGTGCCAGCAGCCAGACAGGGGTCACTGAAGCTTTCTTT.